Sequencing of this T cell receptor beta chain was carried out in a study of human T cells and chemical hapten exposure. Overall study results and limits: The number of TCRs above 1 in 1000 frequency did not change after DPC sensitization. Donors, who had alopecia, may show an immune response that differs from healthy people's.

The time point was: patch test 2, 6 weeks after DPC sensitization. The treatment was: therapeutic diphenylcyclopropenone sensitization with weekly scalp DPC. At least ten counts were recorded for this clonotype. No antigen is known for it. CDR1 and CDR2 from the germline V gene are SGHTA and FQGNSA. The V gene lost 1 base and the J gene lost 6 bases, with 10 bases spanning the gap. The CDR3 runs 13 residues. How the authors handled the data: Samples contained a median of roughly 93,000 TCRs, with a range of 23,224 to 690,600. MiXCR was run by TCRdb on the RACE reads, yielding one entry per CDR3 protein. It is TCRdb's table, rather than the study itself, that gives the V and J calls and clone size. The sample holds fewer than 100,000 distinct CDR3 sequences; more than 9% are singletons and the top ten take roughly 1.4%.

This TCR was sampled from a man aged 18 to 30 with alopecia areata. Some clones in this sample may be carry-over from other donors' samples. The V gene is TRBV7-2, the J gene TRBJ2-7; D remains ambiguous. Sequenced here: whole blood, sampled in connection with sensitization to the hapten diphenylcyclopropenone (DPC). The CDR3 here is CASSLEQKSEQYF. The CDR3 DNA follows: TGTGCCAGCAGCTTAGAACAGAAGAGCGAGCAGTACTTC.